Below are 13 T cell receptor beta chains sequenced from a single sample in a study of neurological immune-mediated disorders. TCRdb reanalysed the 5' RACE reads using MiXCR and keeps one entry per CDR3 protein. The sample holds around 38,000 distinct CDR3 sequences; approximately 15% are singletons and the top ten take approximately 4%. The specimen was CD4+ T cells from blood. The receptors come from a woman aged 55-75 years with HTLV-1-associated myelopathy (HAM/TSP).

This clonotype was observed at least ten times. This chain uses TRBV10-2 with TRBJ1-5, with a tentative D call TRBD1 (6 bases). This CDR3 contains 14 residues. Germline lookup yields CDR1 WSHSY and CDR2 SAAADI. V shed 6 bases and J shed 5 bases, with 14 bases lying between them. Written as DNA, the CDR3 is TGCGCCAGCAGGACCCAGGGGAATGATCAGCCCCAGCATTTT. Protein: CASRTQGNDQPQHF.

This clonotype showed up many times. The chain recombines TRBV7-9 with TRBJ1-2; no clear D gene. The V end was cut by 5 bases, the J end by 5 bases, with 9 bases between. The CDR3 has 12 residues. The germline V gene encodes CDR1 SEHNR and CDR2 FQNEAQ (reference sequence). CDR3 nucleotide sequence: TGTGCCAGCAGCGAAGTCTTATATGGCTACACCTTC. Its translation is CASSEVLYGYTF.

This clonotype rates as medium-sized. This chain links TRBV20-1 with TRBJ2-3, with TRBD2 identical over 13 bases. The V and J ends lost 5 bases and 0 bases, in that order; junction bases with no gene match: 5. The length of the CDR3 is 16 residues. CDR1 and CDR2 from the germline V gene are DFQATT and SNEGSKA (reference sequence). The CDR3 DNA follows: TGCAGTGCTGGACTAGCGGGGGTATCTAGCACAGATACGCAGTATTTT. Amino acids: CSAGLAGVSSTDTQYF.

This clonotype was seen at least ten times. The V call is TRBV25-1, the J call TRBJ2-3; D not resolved. Looked up from germline, CDR1 is MGHDK and CDR2 is SYGVNS. This CDR3 is built from 12 residues. V gave up 7 bases and J gave up 5 bases, with 10 bases separating them. The CDR3 here is CASTLTGDTQYF. CDR3 coding DNA: TGTGCCAGCACTCTCACTGGAGATACGCAGTATTTT.

This clonotype was seen repeatedly, ten times or more. The chain has TRBV5-1 and TRBJ1-2; tentatively, D is TRBD1 (6 bases). CDR1 is SGHRS and CDR2 is YFSETQ in the germline V gene. The CDR3 consists of 16 residues. Trimming left V 3 bases short and J 7 bases short, with 22 bases between. The CDR3 DNA follows: TGCGCCAGCAGCTCAGGACAGCGCCTCCCGGCCGGTGGCTACACCTTC. Encoded protein: CASSSGQRLPAGGYTF.

This clonotype was counted at least ten times. The chain couples TRBV5-1 to TRBJ2-3; D might be TRBD2 (6 bases). The CDR3 runs 14 residues. Per germline, CDR1 SGHRS and CDR2 YFSETQ. V was clipped by 3 bases and J by 2 bases, with 10 bases between them. CDR3 region: CASSWTGDTDTQYF. CDR3 sequence (DNA): TGCGCCAGCAGCTGGACGGGGGACACAGATACGCAGTATTTT.

This clonotype was counted ten times or more. The J gene is TRBJ2-5, the V gene TRBV18, with a possible D match to TRBD2 (6 bases). This CDR3 is 16 amino acids long. The germline V gene has CDR1 KGHSH and CDR2 LQKENI. Trimming took 3 bases from V and 4 from J, leaving 18 bases between them. Written as DNA, the CDR3 is TGTGCCAGCTCACCTTCACGCCTGGTGGGGGGAGAGACCCAGTACTTC. It yields the protein CASSPSRLVGGETQYF.

This clonotype showed up many times. The genes are TRBV7-9 and TRBJ2-2; D is undetermined. The length of the CDR3 is 15 residues. CDR1 is SEHNR and CDR2 is FQNEAQ in the germline V gene (reference sequence). V was shortened by 1 base and J by 5 bases, with 11 bases between the two germline ends. DNA for the CDR3: TGTGCCAGCAGCTTAGTCGAGACGGCGACCGGGGAGCTGTTTTTT. Protein product: CASSLVETATGELFF.

V is TRBV30 and J is TRBJ2-7; no definite D call. The CDR3 runs to 14 residues. Trimming stripped 0 bases from V and 0 bases from J, with 9 bases between. Per germline, CDR1 GTSNPN and CDR2 SVGIG (reference sequence). In nucleotides, the CDR3 is TGTGCCTGGAGTGTACTTTACGGCTCCTACGAGCAGTACTTC. This translates into CAWSVLYGSYEQYF.

This clonotype is judged medium-sized (0.01 to 0.1%). The chain uses TRBV20-1 and TRBJ2-7; 8 bases line up with TRBD1. CDR1 is DFQATT, CDR2 SNEGSKA, per germline (reference sequence). V dropped 3 bases and J dropped 3; count of bases not matched to a gene: 10. This CDR3 is built from 15 residues. CDR3 sequence (DNA): TGCAGTGCTAGCCCCGGACAGGGAAACATCTACGAGCAGTACTTC. Its translation: CSASPGQGNIYEQYF.

This clonotype was seen at least ten times. The chain uses TRBV5-1 and TRBJ2-7; D is perhaps TRBD1 (6 bases). CDR1 and CDR2 from the germline V gene are SGHRS and YFSETQ. The CDR3 covers 14 residues. V dropped 4 bases and J dropped 3 bases, with 14 bases sitting between them. CDR3: CASSIPGQVYEQYF. Written as DNA, the CDR3 is TGCGCCAGCAGCATACCGGGACAAGTCTACGAGCAGTACTTC.

This clonotype was picked up many times. The chain employs TRBV7-2 and TRBJ1-6; a weak D match, TRBD1 (6 bases). Germline values: CDR1 SGHTA, CDR2 FQGNSA. V shed 7 bases and J shed 10 bases, with 17 bases lying between them. The CDR3 has 14 residues. CDR3 bases: TGTGCCAGCACCCCGGGGGGGGCGGGATCACCCCTCCACTTT. Residues: CASTPGGAGSPLHF.

This clonotype was seen ten or more times. This sequence joins TRBV20-1 and TRBJ2-5; D is perhaps TRBD2 (6 bases). The CDR3 totals 14 residues. With 6 bases removed from V and 2 bases from J, the gap between germline ends came to 16 bases. CDR1 DFQATT and CDR2 SNEGSKA come from the germline V gene (reference sequence). CDR3: CSAGGKEDQETQYF. Written as DNA, the CDR3 is TGCAGTGCAGGAGGGAAGGAGGATCAAGAGACCCAGTACTTC.